Listed below are T cell receptor beta chains from one sample, sequenced in a study of T cell changes during pregnancy in multiple sclerosis. TCRdb's table, derived via immunoSEQ multiplex PCR, lists solely in-frame clones and lacks some. The sample carries roughly 35,000 clones, 92% recorded once. The sample here was CD4+ T cells from peripheral blood mononuclear cells, taken in the third trimester of pregnancy. The origin of the receptors is a female donor in good health, enrolled as a control in a pregnancy study. Both conserved end residues are part of each CDR3. A D gene is named only where the DNA matches it firmly. Not every row has a clone size; where given, it reads once, few, many or a size class.

>-|TRBV7-9|-|TRBJ1-4
CASSLVQEKLFF
TGTGCCAGCAGCTTAGTACAGGAAAAACTGTTTTTT
>-|TRBV28|-|TRBJ1-6
CASKTGTGSSYNSPLHF
TGTGCCAGCAAAACAGGTACAGGGAGCTCCTATAATTCACCCCTCCACTTT
>-|TRBV11-1|-|TRBJ1-6
CASSFLDRPLHF
TGTGCCAGCAGCTTCCTTGACAGACCCCTCCACTTT
>-|TRBV25-1|TRBD1|TRBJ2-7
CASRRQGSSYEQYF
TGTGCCAGCAGACGACAGGGAAGCTCCTACGAGCAGTACTTC
>-|TRBV28|TRBD1|TRBJ2-7
CASSLSGQGVPYF
TGTGCCAGCAGTTTATCGGGACAGGGGGTCCCGTACTTC
>-|TRBV18|TRBD1|TRBJ2-5
CASSPRTGPKETQYF
TGTGCCAGCTCACCCCGGACAGGACCGAAAGAGACCCAGTACTTC
>-|TRBV18|TRBD1|TRBJ2-4
CASSLPPGTENIQYF
TGTGCCAGCTCACTCCCCCCCGGGACAGAAAACATTCAGTACTTC
>-|TRBV6-6|TRBD1|TRBJ1-2
CASSYRGQGYGYTF
TGTGCCAGCAGTTACCGCGGACAGGGCTATGGCTACACCTTC
>-|TRBV29-1|TRBD1|TRBJ1-1
CSGTDRPRTEAFF
TGCAGCGGTACGGACAGGCCGCGGACTGAAGCTTTCTTT
>-|TRBV7-8|-|TRBJ1-3
CASSTQGLAARNTIYF
TGTGCCAGCAGCACCCAGGGACTCGCCGCCCGAAACACCATATATTTT
>-|TRBV6-5|TRBD1|TRBJ1-4
CASSYRTGRGEKLFF
TGTGCCAGCAGTTACCGGACAGGGCGAGGAGAAAAACTGTTTTTT
>once|TRBV11-2|-|TRBJ2-5
CASIAENQETQYF
TGTGCCAGCATAGCCGAGAATCAAGAGACCCAGTACTTC
>-|TRBV7-9|TRBD1|TRBJ1-1
CASSFGTDGTEAFF
TGTGCCAGCAGCTTTGGGACAGATGGCACTGAAGCTTTCTTT
>-|TRBV2|TRBD2|TRBJ2-3
CASTRASGVTDTQYF
TGTGCCAGCACGAGGGCTAGCGGGGTCACAGATACGCAGTATTTT
>-|TRBV7-2|TRBD2|TRBJ2-7
CASSVGGAREQYF
TGTGCCAGCAGCGTCGGGGGGGCCCGCGAGCAGTACTTC
>-|TRBV28|-|TRBJ1-4
CASSESAGVNEKLFF
TGTGCCAGCAGTGAATCTGCAGGGGTAAATGAAAAACTGTTTTTT
>-|TRBV7-9|TRBD1|TRBJ1-2
CASSEQTGPRRSDGYTF
TGTGCCAGCAGCGAACAGACAGGGCCCAGGCGTTCAGATGGCTACACCTTC
>-|TRBV19|-|TRBJ1-2
CASSRRGSGYTF
TGTGCCAGTAGTAGACGGGGGAGTGGCTACACCTTC
>-|TRBV28|-|TRBJ2-5
CASSQVWGQQETQYF
TGTGCCAGCAGTCAAGTCTGGGGGCAGCAAGAGACCCAGTACTTC
>-|TRBV27|TRBD1|TRBJ2-6
CASTPVSRGQGRSGANVLTF
TGTGCCAGCACTCCCGTTTCGCGGGGACAGGGCCGCTCTGGGGCCAACGTCCTGACTTTC
>-|TRBV7-2|-|TRBJ2-2
CASKVAGLTGELFF
TGTGCCAGCAAGGTGGCGGGTCTGACCGGGGAGCTGTTTTTT
>-|TRBV12-5|-|TRBJ2-1
CASGLGAAGGDEQFF
TGTGCTAGTGGTTTGGGGGCGGCGGGCGGCGATGAGCAGTTCTTC
>-|TRBV2|TRBD1|TRBJ1-4
CASSAGGRGEKLFF
TGTGCCAGCAGCGCAGGGGGCCGTGGTGAAAAACTGTTTTTT
>-|TRBV11-3|-|TRBJ2-7
CASSSDSHEQYF
TGTGCCAGCAGCTCCGACAGCCACGAGCAGTACTTC
>once|TRBV7-2|-|TRBJ1-3
CASSLEQISGNTIYF
TGTGCCAGCAGCTTAGAACAGATCTCTGGAAACACCATATATTTT
>-|TRBV28|-|TRBJ1-2
CASSQSTGYYGYTF
TGTGCCAGCAGTCAATCAACAGGGTACTATGGCTACACCTTC
>-|TRBV7-2|-|TRBJ2-5
CASSFLWGVQETQYF
TGTGCCAGCAGCTTCCTCTGGGGGGTCCAAGAGACCCAGTACTTC
>-|TRBV29-1|-|TRBJ1-1
CSVTMRGTEAFF
TGCAGCGTTACAATGCGGGGCACTGAAGCTTTCTTT
>-|TRBV10-1|TRBD1|TRBJ1-2
CASRQGLLTPNYGYTF
TGCGCCAGCAGACAGGGGCTACTAACTCCTAACTATGGCTACACCTTC
>-|TRBV30|TRBD1|TRBJ1-4
CAWNTGGGIEKLFF
TGTGCCTGGAATACAGGGGGGGGGATTGAAAAACTGTTTTTT
>-|TRBV6-5|TRBD1|TRBJ2-7
CASRDRAAYEQYF
TGTGCCAGCAGGGACAGGGCGGCCTACGAGCAGTACTTC
>-|TRBV5-1|-|TRBJ2-6
CASSQTSSGANVLTF
TGCGCCAGCAGTCAAACAAGCTCTGGGGCCAACGTCCTGACTTTC
>-|TRBV2|-|TRBJ1-4
CASSEGGATNEKLFF
TGTGCCAGCAGTGAAGGCGGCGCAACTAATGAAAAACTGTTTTTT
>once|TRBV7-2|TRBD1|TRBJ1-3
CASSLDGTGLFSGNTIYF
TGTGCCAGCAGCTTAGACGGGACAGGGCTCTTCTCTGGAAACACCATATATTTT
>-|TRBV11-3|-|TRBJ2-5
CASSLGVRAGETQYF
TGTGCCAGCAGCTTAGGGGTCAGAGCCGGGGAGACCCAGTACTTC
>-|TRBV19|-|TRBJ1-6
CASLARGSSYNSPLHF
TGTGCCAGCCTCGCCCGGGGGAGCTCCTATAATTCACCCCTCCACTTT
>-|TRBV11-2|TRBD1|TRBJ1-2
CASRQIGGQGDGYTF
TGTGCCAGCAGACAAATCGGGGGACAGGGAGACGGCTACACCTTC
>-|TRBV6-5|-|TRBJ2-2
CASRRVGDTGELFF
TGTGCCAGCAGGAGAGTAGGGGACACCGGGGAGCTGTTTTTT
>-|TRBV9|-|TRBJ1-4
CASSVGQLNEKLFF
TGTGCCAGCAGCGTAGGACAGCTTAATGAAAAACTGTTTTTT
>-|TRBV7-3|-|TRBJ2-2
CASSGQSTGELFF
TGTGCCAGCAGTGGACAGAGCACCGGGGAGCTGTTTTTT
>-|TRBV28|-|TRBJ1-2
CASSIQGFFAGYTF
TGTGCCAGCAGTATTCAGGGTTTCTTCGCTGGCTACACCTTC